Each of the 17 T cell receptor delta chains below was sequenced from the same sample in a study of human gamma delta and Vdelta1 T cells. TCRdb re-called the PCR reads via CATT. The sample gives over 10,000 delta-chain clones, about half of which show up once; about 1.4% is in the top ten. Their antigens are not known. Sequenced input: Vdelta1 gamma-delta T cells from blood grown in culture (DOT cells). The origin of the receptors is a human donor in good health.

The chain uses TRDV1 and TRDJ4, with TRDD3 matching over 8 bases. V shed 2 bases, J shed 2 bases, and the junction held 7 bases outside the gene matches. The CDR3 runs to 15 residues. Germline V gives CDR1 TSWWSYY, CDR2 QGS. The CDR3 DNA sequence: TGTGCTCTTGGGGAAAGAGACTGGGGGTCGAGACCCCTGATCTTT. This encodes CALGERDWGSRPLIF.

The chain joins TRDV1 to TRDJ1, with TRDD3 identical over 13 bases. Germline values: CDR1 TSWWSYY, CDR2 QGS. The CDR3 is made up of 25 amino acids. After removal of 0 bases from V and 4 bases from J, the junction contained 29 bases not matched to a gene. In DNA, the CDR3 is TGTGCTCTTGGGGAACTAGCCCGCCCCCCGCTCCTACTGGGGGATACGCGATCAGAGGGCGATAAACTCATCTTT. Protein: CALGELARPPLLLGDTRSEGDKLIF.

This clone was observed a handful of times. V gene TRDV1 combines with J gene TRDJ1; TRDD3 agrees at 11 bases. The germline V gene encodes CDR1 TSWWSYY and CDR2 QGS. The CDR3 is made up of 22 amino acids. V dropped 0 bases and J dropped 0; count of bases not matched to a gene: 18. The CDR3, as DNA: TGTGCTCTTGGGGAACTCAGCCGCCCTATCGTTGGGGGATACGCTTACACCGATAAACTCATCTTT. Its protein product is CALGELSRPIVGGYAYTDKLIF.

This rearrangement joins TRDV1 to TRDJ4; 13 bases are a match to TRDD3. The CDR3 runs to 22 residues. J was trimmed by 2 bases and V by 2 bases; bases with no gene match: 23. Germline V lookup: CDR1 TSWWSYY, CDR2 QGS. For the CDR3, the DNA is TGTGCTCTTGGGGAATTTACGGGCCTTCCCTTCGAGTACTGGGGGATACGGAGACCCCTGATCTTT. This codes for CALGEFTGLPFEYWGIRRPLIF.

This clone has only one observation. The chain is built from TRDV1 and TRDJ1; 11 positions match TRDD3. The V gene end was trimmed by 0 bases and the J gene end by 2 bases; junction bases not matched to a gene: 26. From germline, CDR1 is TSWWSYY and CDR2 QGS. The CDR3 is 24 amino acids. The CDR3 DNA is TGTGCTCTTGGGGAACTTAAAAGGCCTTCCTCGTACTGGGGGATATCGACCGGGACCGATAAACTCATCTTT. This encodes CALGELKRPSSYWGISTGTDKLIF.

The V gene is TRDV1, the J gene TRDJ1; TRDD3 is a possible D gene (6 bases). V shed 2 bases and J shed 1 base, with 14 bases lying between them. The CDR3 runs to 16 residues. The germline V gene encodes CDR1 TSWWSYY and CDR2 QGS. The chain's CDR3 is CALGEWKTGSTDKLIF. The CDR3 DNA reads as TGTGCTCTTGGGGAATGGAAGACTGGGAGCACCGATAAACTCATCTTT.

The chain links TRDV1 to TRDJ1; D gene uncertain. Germline loops: CDR1 TSWWSYY, CDR2 QGS. The CDR3 runs to 20 residues. The V gene lost 0 bases and the J gene lost 3 bases, with 26 bases spanning the gap. The CDR3 sequence: CALGELPGPPHTTHPDKLIF. In DNA form, the CDR3 reads TGTGCTCTTGGGGAACTTCCCGGCCCACCCCATACTACACACCCCGATAAACTCATCTTT.

The V gene is TRDV1, the J gene TRDJ1, with TRDD3 as a possible D gene (6 bases). There are 19 residues in the CDR3. CDR1 TSWWSYY and CDR2 QGS come from the germline V gene. V was trimmed by 5 bases and J by 4 bases, leaving 29 bases between them. CDR3 loop: CALGSRHLVIGRDIDKLIF. CDR3 sequence (DNA): TGTGCTCTTGGGTCACGGCATTTGGTGATCGGAAGGGATATCGATAAACTCATCTTT.

Worth noting for this clone: Sequence at one end of the junction differs from germline and may be a read error. The chain joins TRDV1 to TRDJ1, with 7 bases aligning to TRDD2. The CDR3 runs to 17 residues. Germline lookup yields CDR1 TSWWSYY and CDR2 QGS. As DNA, the CDR3 is TGTGCTCTTGGGGGAGTTCCTACCCCTTCTCACACCGATAAACGCATCTTT. It encodes CALGGVPTPSHTDKRIF.

The chain combines TRDV1 with TRDJ1, with 8 bases matching TRDD3. CDR3 length: 15 residues. Germline loops: CDR1 TSWWSYY, CDR2 QGS. J lost 0 bases, V lost 2 bases, and 2 bases had no gene match. CDR3 nucleotide sequence: TGTGCTCTTGGGGAAACACTGGGGGACACCGATAAACTCATCTTT. Translation gives CALGETLGDTDKLIF.

V and J are TRDV1 and TRDJ1; 9 bases agree with TRDD2. Per the germline V gene, CDR1 is TSWWSYY and CDR2 is QGS. This CDR3 region has 22 residues. The V gene end was trimmed by 4 bases and the J gene end by 0 bases; junction bases not matched to a gene: 24. DNA of the CDR3: TGTGCTCTTGGGGTCCCAGGCCTTCCTACGATGGGGGACCCTGAGTACACCGATAAACTCATCTTT. Amino acids: CALGVPGLPTMGDPEYTDKLIF.

Turning to this clone: A junction end diverges from the germline sequence, so it may reflect a read error. The V gene is TRDV1, the J gene TRDJ3, with a weak D call TRDD3 (6 bases). CDR1 and CDR2 from the germline V gene are TSWWSYY and QGS. The CDR3 consists of 25 residues. The CDR3 sequence: CAHGEPPEPTVGGGRSSWDTRQMFF. CDR3 nucleotide sequence: TGTGCTCATGGGGAACCCCCAGAACCTACAGTTGGTGGGGGCCGGAGCTCCTGGGACACCCGACAGATGTTTTTC.

The J gene is TRDJ1, the V gene TRDV1; the D is unclear. CDR1 and CDR2 (germline): TSWWSYY, QGS. Trimming stripped 2 bases from V and 2 bases from J, with 18 bases between. This CDR3 comprises 17 residues. CDR3 in amino acids: CALGEVSTLEETDKLIF. The DNA for the CDR3 is TGTGCTCTTGGGGAAGTTTCTACCCTCGAGGAGACCGATAAACTCATCTTT.

This clone occurred once. The chain couples TRDV1 to TRDJ1, with TRDD3 identical over 9 bases. The CDR3 loop spans 23 amino acids. From germline, CDR1 is TSWWSYY and CDR2 QGS. Losses at the gene ends were 1 base for V and 3 bases for J; bases not matched to a gene: 27. This CDR3 is CALGEPPLTNLLLGERGSDKLIF. CDR3 sequence (DNA): TGTGCTCTTGGGGAACCCCCCCTTACGAACCTCTTACTGGGGGAGCGAGGTTCCGATAAACTCATCTTT.

This chain connects TRDV1 to TRDJ1, with D possibly TRDD2 on 5 matching bases. CDR3 length: 20 amino acids. V was clipped by 3 bases and J by 0 bases, with 26 bases between them. The germline V gene encodes CDR1 TSWWSYY and CDR2 QGS. CDR3 sequence (DNA): TGTGCTCTTGGGGACCGACCTTCGCGAGCGTTCGAAACGTACACCGATAAACTCATCTTT. This gives the protein CALGDRPSRAFETYTDKLIF.

This chain links TRDV1 with TRDJ1; D might be TRDD2 or TRDD3, each matching 6 bases. Trimming shortened V by 3 bases and J by 3 bases, and 38 bases separated the two germline ends. The CDR3 has 23 residues. CDR1 is TSWWSYY, CDR2 QGS, per germline. CDR3 residues: CALGDKERPSLRALGIGPDKLIF. CDR3 coding DNA: TGTGCTCTTGGGGACAAAGAGAGGCCTTCCCTAAGGGCGCTGGGGATCGGGCCCGATAAACTCATCTTT.

V is TRDV1 and J is TRDJ1; 7 bases agree with TRDD3. V shed 2 bases and J 0 bases; nucleotides not matched to a gene: 30. Germline V gene lookup returns CDR1 TSWWSYY and CDR2 QGS. This CDR3 is 24 amino acids long. CDR3 residues: CALGEFGSLKLGMGLGSYTDKLIF. In DNA form, the CDR3 reads TGTGCTCTTGGGGAATTTGGTTCTCTCAAACTGGGGATGGGTTTGGGCTCGTACACCGATAAACTCATCTTT.